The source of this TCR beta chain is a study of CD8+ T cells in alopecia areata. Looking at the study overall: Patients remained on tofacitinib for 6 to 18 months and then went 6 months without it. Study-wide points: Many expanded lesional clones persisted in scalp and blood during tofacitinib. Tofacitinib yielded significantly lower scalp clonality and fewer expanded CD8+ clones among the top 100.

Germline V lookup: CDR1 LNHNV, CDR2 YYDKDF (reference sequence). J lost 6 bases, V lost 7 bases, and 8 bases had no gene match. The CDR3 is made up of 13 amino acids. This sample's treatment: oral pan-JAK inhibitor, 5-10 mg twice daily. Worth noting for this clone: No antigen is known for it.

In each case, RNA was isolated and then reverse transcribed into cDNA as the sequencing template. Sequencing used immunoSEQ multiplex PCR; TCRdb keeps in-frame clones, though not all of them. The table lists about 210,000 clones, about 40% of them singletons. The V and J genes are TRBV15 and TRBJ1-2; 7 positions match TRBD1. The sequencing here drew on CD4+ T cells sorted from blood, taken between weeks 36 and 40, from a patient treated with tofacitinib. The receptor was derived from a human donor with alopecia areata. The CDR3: CATNNWDSHGYTF. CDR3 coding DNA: TGTGCCACCAACAATTGGGACAGTCATGGCTACACCTTC.